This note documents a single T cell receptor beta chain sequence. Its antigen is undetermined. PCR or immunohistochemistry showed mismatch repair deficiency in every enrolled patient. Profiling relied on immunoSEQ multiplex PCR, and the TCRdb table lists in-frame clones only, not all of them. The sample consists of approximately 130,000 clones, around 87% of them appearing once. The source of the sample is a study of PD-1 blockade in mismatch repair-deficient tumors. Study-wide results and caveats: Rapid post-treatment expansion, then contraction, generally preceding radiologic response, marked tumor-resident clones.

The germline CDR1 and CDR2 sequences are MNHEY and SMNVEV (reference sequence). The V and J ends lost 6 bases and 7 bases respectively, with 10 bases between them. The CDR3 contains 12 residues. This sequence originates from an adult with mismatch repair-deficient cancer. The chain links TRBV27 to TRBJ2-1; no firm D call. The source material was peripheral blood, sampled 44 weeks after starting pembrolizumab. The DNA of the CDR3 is TGTGCCAGCAGCTTACCAGGAAATGAGCAGTTCTTC. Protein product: CASSLPGNEQFF.